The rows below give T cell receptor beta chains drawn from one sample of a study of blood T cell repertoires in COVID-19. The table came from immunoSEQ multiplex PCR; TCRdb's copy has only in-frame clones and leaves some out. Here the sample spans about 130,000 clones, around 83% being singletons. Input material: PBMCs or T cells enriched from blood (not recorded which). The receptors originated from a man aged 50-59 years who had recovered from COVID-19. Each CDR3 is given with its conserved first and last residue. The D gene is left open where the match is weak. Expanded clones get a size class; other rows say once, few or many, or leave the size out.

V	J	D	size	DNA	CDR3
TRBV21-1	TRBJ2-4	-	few	TGTGCCAGCAGCAAGGACAGGTGGAAGGACATTCAGTACTTC	CASSKDRWKDIQYF
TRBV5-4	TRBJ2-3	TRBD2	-	TGTGCCAGCAAAGCCGTGAGCGGGAAAAGCACAGATACGCAGTATTTT	CASKAVSGKSTDTQYF
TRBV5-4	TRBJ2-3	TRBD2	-	TGTGCCAGCAGCCGGGGGGGCCCTACAGATACGCAGTATTTT	CASSRGGPTDTQYF
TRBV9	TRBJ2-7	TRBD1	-	TGTGCCAGAGAGGGGGCAGGAGTTTCCTACGAGCAGTACTTC	CAREGAGVSYEQYF
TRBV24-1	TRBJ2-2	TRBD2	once	TGTGCCACCAGTGGGAGATCCGGGACTAGCAACACCGGGGAGCTGTTTTTT	CATSGRSGTSNTGELFF
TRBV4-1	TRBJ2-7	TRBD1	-	TGCGCCAGCAGCCAAGCCACCGGGACAGGGTCCTACGAGCAGTACTTC	CASSQATGTGSYEQYF
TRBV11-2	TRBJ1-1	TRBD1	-	TGTGCCAGCAGCTTTCGGACAGGGGCGAACACTGAAGCTTTCTTT	CASSFRTGANTEAFF
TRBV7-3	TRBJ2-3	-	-	TGTGCCAGCAGCTTATTATCCTCCACAGATACGCAGTATTTT	CASSLLSSTDTQYF
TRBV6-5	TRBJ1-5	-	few	TGTGCCAGCAGTTACTCAGGGGGCAATCAGCCCCAGCATTTT	CASSYSGGNQPQHF
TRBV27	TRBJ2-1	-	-	TGTGCCAGCCACACCGGGTACAATGAGCAGTTCTTC	CASHTGYNEQFF
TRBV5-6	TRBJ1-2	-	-	TGTGCCAGCAGCTTGGCAGGGGACCCCAACTATGGCTACACCTTC	CASSLAGDPNYGYTF
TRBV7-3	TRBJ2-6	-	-	TGTGCCAGCAGCTTAGTATGGAGCTCTGGGGCCAACGTCCTGACTTTC	CASSLVWSSGANVLTF
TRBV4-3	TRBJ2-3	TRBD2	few	TGCGCCAGCAGCTCGAGACTAGCCTCCGATACGCAGTATTTT	CASSSRLASDTQYF
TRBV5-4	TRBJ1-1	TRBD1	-	TGTGCCAGCAGCCCTGGGGACAGGGGACGGACTGAAGCTTTCTTT	CASSPGDRGRTEAFF
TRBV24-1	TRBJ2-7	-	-	TGTGCCACCAGTTCGGGGTACGAGCAGTACTTC	CATSSGYEQYF
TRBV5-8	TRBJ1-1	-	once	TGTGCCAGCAGCTTTAAGCCCTTGACAGCGAACACTGAAGCTTTCTTT	CASSFKPLTANTEAFF
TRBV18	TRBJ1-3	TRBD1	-	TGTGCCAGCTCACCACCGGGACAGCATCCCGGAAACACCATATATTTT	CASSPPGQHPGNTIYF
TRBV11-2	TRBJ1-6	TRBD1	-	TGTGCCAGCAGCTCGGGACAGGGAAATTCACCCCTCCACTTT	CASSSGQGNSPLHF
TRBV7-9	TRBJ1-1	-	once	TGTGCCAGCAGCTTAGTTAGTTCGGTAGATGAAGCTTTCTTT	CASSLVSSVDEAFF
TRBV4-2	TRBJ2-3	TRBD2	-	TGTGCCAGCAGCCAAGGAAGGACTAGCGGGGGGGCCAATACGCAGTATTTT	CASSQGRTSGGANTQYF
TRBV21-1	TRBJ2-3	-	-	TGTGCCAGCAGGGATACAGGGTCTGGAGGAACAGATACGCAGTATTTT	CASRDTGSGGTDTQYF
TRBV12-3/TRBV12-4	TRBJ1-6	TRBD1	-	TGTGCCAGCAGGCGGGACAGGGATTCACCCCTCCACTTT	CASRRDRDSPLHF
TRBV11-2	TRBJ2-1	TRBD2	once	TGTGCCAGCAGCTCCCGGACTAGAGTCTACAATGAGCAGTTCTTC	CASSSRTRVYNEQFF
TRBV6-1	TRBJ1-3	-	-	TGTGCCAGCAGTGAGCTAATGGGCCCAGGAAACACCATATATTTT	CASSELMGPGNTIYF
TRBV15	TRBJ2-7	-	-	TGTGCCACCAGCAGAGAAAATACAGCCTCCTACGAGCAGTACTTC	CATSRENTASYEQYF
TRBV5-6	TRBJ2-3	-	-	TGTGCCAGCAGCTTGGGGTGGGGCGGAAGCACAGATACGCAGTATTTT	CASSLGWGGSTDTQYF
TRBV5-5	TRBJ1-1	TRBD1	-	TGTGCCAGCAGCTTGGAGAGGGGGCCGAACACTGAAGCTTTCTTT	CASSLERGPNTEAFF
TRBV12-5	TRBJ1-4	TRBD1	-	TGTGCTAGTGCACTGGGACAGGGGAATGAAAAACTGTTTTTT	CASALGQGNEKLFF
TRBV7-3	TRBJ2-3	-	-	TGTGCCAGCAGCTTAACAAGCTTCACAGATACGCAGTATTTT	CASSLTSFTDTQYF
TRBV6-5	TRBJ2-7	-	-	TGTGCCAGCAGTTACTCGACACAGTACTACGAGCAGTACTTC	CASSYSTQYYEQYF
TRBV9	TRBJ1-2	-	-	TGTGCCAGCAGCGTAGTGGCGGGAACTACCACCTTC	CASSVVAGTTTF
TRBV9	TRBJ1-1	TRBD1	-	TGTGCCAGCAGCGTAGTCGGGACAGACTACACTGAAGCTTTCTTT	CASSVVGTDYTEAFF
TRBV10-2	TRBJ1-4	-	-	TGCGCCAGCAGCGCAGGGGACGCTAATGAAAAACTGTTTTTT	CASSAGDANEKLFF
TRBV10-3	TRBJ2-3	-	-	TGTGCCATACAAGGGGGGGCTTTTAACCTGGCAGATACGCAGTATTTT	CAIQGGAFNLADTQYF
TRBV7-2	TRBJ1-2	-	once	TGTGCCAGCAGCTTAGCTGGGGCCTACTCTAACTATGGCTACACCTTC	CASSLAGAYSNYGYTF
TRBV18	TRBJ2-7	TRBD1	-	TGTGCCAGCTCGCGGACAGGGTCCTACGAGCAGTACTTC	CASSRTGSYEQYF
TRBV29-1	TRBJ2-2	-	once	TGCAGCGTTGATGGGGGGTACACCGGGGAGCTGTTTTTT	CSVDGGYTGELFF
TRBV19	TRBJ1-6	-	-	TGTGCCAGTAACCCTGACAGACTCTATAATTCACCCCTCCACTTT	CASNPDRLYNSPLHF
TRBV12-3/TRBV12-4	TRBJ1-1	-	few	TGTGCCAGCAGTGGACGGGCGGGAGCTTTCTTT	CASSGRAGAFF
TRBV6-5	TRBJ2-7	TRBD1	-	TGTGCCAGCAGAGACAGGGACCCCCCCTACGAGCAGTACTTC	CASRDRDPPYEQYF